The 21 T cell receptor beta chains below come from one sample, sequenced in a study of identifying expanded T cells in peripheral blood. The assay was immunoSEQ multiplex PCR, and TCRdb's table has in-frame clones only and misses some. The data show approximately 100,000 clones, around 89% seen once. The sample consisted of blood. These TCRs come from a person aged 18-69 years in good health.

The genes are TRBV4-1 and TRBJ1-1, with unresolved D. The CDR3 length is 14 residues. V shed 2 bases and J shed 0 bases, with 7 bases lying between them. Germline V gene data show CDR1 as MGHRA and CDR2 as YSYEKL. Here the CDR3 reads CASSQTVMNTEAFF. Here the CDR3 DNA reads TGCGCCAGCAGCCAAACAGTTATGAACACTGAAGCTTTCTTT.

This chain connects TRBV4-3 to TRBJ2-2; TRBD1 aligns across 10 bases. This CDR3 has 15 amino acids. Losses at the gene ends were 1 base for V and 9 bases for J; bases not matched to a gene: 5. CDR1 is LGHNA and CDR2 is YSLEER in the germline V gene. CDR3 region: CASSQAADRGRELFF. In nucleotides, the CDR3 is TGCGCCAGCAGCCAAGCCGCCGACAGGGGGCGGGAGCTGTTTTTT.

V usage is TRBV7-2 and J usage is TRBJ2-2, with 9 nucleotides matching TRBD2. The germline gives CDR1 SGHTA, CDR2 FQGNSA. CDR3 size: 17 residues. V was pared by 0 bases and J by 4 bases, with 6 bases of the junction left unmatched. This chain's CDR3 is CASSLALLAGLTGELFF. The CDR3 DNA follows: TGTGCCAGCAGCTTAGCGCTTCTAGCGGGGCTCACCGGGGAGCTGTTTTTT.

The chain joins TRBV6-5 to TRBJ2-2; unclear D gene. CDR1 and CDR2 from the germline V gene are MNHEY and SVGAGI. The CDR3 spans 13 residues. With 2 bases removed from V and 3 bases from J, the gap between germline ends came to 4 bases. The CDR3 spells CASSYRDTGELFF. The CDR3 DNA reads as TGTGCCAGCAGTTACAGGGACACCGGGGAGCTGTTTTTT.

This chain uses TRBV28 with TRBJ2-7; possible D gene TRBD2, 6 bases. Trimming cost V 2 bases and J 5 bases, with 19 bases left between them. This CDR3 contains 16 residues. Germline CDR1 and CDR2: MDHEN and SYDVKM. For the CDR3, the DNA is TGTGCCAGCAGTTTAACGGACCGGCTGAGGGAGGACGAGCAGTACTTC. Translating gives CASSLTDRLREDEQYF.

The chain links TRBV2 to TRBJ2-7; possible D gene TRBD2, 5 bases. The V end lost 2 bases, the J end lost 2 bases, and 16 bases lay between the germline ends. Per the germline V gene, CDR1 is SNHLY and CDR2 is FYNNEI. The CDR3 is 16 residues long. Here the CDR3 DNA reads TGTGCCAGCAGTGAATCGTCGGGGAAGGGAGCCTACGAGCAGTACTTC. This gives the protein CASSESSGKGAYEQYF.

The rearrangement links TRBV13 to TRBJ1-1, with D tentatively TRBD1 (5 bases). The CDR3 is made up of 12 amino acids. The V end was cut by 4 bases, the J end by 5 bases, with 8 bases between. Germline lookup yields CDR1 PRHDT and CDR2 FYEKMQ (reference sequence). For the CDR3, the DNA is TGTGCCAGCAGCTCCCCAGGGACTGAAGCTTTCTTT. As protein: CASSSPGTEAFF.

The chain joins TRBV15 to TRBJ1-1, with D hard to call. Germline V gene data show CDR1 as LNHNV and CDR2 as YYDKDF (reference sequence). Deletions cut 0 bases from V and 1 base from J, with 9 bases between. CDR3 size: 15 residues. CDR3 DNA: TGTGCCACCAGCAGAGACCGGGCGGAGAACACTGAAGCTTTCTTT. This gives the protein CATSRDRAENTEAFF.

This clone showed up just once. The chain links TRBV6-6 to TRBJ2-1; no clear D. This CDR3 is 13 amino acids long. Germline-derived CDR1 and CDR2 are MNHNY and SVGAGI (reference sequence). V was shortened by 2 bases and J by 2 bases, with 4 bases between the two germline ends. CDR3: CASSYGPYNEQFF. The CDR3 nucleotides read TGTGCCAGCAGTTACGGACCCTACAATGAGCAGTTCTTC.

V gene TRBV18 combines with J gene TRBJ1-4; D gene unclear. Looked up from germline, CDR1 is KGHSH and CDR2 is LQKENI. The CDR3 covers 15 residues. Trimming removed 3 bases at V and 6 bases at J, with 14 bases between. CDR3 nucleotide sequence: TGTGCCAGCTCACCGGTGTACAGTTCCTATGAAAAACTGTTTTTT. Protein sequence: CASSPVYSSYEKLFF.

Here the CDR3 DNA reads TGTGCCAGTAGTATCATAAACCAAGAGACCCAGTACTTC. Protein sequence: CASSIINQETQYF. The gene calls are TRBV19 and TRBJ2-5; no definite D call. This CDR3 contains 13 residues. CDR1 is LNHDA, CDR2 SQIVND, per germline (reference sequence). V was shortened by 3 bases and J by 0 bases, with 5 bases between the two germline ends.

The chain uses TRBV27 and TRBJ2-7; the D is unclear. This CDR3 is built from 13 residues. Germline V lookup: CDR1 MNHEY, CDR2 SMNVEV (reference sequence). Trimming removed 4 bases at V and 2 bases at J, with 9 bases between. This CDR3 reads CASSWQSTYEQYF. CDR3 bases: TGTGCCAGCAGTTGGCAGAGTACCTACGAGCAGTACTTC.

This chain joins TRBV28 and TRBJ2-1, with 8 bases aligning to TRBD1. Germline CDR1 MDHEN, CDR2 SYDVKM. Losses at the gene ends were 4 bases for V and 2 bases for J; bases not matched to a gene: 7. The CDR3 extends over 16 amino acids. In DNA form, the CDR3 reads TGTGCCAGCAGTTCTTACAGGGGGTTTACCTACAATGAGCAGTTCTTC. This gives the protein CASSSYRGFTYNEQFF. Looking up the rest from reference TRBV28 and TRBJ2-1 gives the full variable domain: DVKVTQSSRYLVKRTGEKVFLECVQDMDHENMFWYRQDPGLGLRLIYFSYDVKMKEKGDIPEGYSVSREKKERFSLILESASTNQTSMYLCASSSYRGFTYNEQFFGPGTRLTVL.

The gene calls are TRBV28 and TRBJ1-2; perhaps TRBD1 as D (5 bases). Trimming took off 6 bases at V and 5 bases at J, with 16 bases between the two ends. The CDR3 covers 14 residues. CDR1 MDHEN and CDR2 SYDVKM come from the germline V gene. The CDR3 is CASSLGTGKYGYTF. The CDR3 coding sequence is TGTGCCAGCAGCCTGGGAACAGGAAAATATGGCTACACCTTC.

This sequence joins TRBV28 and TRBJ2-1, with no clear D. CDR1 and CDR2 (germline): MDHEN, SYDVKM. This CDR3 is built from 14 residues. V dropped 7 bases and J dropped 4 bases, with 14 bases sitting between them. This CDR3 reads CASTPQKTYNEQFF. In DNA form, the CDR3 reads TGTGCCAGCACCCCCCAAAAAACTTACAATGAGCAGTTCTTC. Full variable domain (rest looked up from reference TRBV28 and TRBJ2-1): DVKVTQSSRYLVKRTGEKVFLECVQDMDHENMFWYRQDPGLGLRLIYFSYDVKMKEKGDIPEGYSVSREKKERFSLILESASTNQTSMYLCASTPQKTYNEQFFGPGTRLTVL.

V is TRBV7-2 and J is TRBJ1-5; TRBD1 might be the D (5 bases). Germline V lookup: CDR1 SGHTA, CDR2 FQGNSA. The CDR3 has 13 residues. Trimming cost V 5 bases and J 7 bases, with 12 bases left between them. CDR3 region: CASSTQEGQPQHF. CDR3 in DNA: TGTGCCAGCAGCACCCAAGAGGGGCAGCCCCAGCATTTT.

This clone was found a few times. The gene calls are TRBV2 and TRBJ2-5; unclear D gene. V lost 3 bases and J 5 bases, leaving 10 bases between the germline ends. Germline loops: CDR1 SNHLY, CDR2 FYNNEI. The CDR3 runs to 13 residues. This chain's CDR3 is CASSDPFWETQYF. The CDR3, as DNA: TGTGCCAGCAGTGACCCCTTCTGGGAGACCCAGTACTTC.

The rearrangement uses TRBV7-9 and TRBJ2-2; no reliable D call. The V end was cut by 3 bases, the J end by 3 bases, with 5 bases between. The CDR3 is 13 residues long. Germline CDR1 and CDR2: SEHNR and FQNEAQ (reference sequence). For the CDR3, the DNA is TGTGCCAGCAGCTTCATCTACACCGGGGAGCTGTTTTTT. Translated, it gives CASSFIYTGELFF.

The CDR3 loop is CATSRDFGGNEKLFF. The CDR3, as DNA: TGTGCCACCAGCAGAGATTTTGGGGGCAATGAAAAACTGTTTTTT. The chain couples TRBV15 to TRBJ1-4; weak D call: TRBD1 (6 bases). In germline, CDR1 is LNHNV, CDR2 YYDKDF (reference sequence). Trimming cost V 0 bases and J 5 bases, with 10 bases left between them. The CDR3 loop spans 15 amino acids.

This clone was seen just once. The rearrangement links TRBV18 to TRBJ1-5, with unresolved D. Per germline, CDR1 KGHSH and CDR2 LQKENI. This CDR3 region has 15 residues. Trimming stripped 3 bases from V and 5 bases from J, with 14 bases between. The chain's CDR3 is CASSPYPGIDQPQHF. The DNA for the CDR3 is TGTGCCAGCTCACCTTACCCGGGGATCGATCAGCCCCAGCATTTT.

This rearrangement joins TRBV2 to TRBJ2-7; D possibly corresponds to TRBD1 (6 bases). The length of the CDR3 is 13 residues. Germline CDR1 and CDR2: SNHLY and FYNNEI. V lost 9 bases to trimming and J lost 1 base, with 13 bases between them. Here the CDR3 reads CASGGQGSYEQYF. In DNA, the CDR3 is TGTGCCAGTGGGGGCCAGGGATCCTACGAGCAGTACTTC.